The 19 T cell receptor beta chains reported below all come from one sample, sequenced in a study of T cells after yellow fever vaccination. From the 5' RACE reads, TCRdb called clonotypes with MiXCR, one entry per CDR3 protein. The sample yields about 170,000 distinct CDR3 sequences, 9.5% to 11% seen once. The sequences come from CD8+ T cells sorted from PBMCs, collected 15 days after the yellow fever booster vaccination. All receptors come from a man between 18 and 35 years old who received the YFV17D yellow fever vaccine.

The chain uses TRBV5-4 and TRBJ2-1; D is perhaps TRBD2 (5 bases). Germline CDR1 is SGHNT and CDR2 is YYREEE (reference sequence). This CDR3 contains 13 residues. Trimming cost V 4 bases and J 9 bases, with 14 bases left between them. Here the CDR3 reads CASSDPPSSEQFF. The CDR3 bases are TGTGCCAGCAGCGATCCCCCTAGCAGTGAGCAGTTCTTC. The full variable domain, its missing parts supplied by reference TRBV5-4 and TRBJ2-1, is ETGVTQSPTHLIKTRGQQVTLRCSSQSGHNTVSWYQQALGQGPQFIFQYYREEENGRGNFPPRFSGLQFPNYSSELNVNALELDDSALYLCASSDPPSSEQFFGPGTRLTVL.

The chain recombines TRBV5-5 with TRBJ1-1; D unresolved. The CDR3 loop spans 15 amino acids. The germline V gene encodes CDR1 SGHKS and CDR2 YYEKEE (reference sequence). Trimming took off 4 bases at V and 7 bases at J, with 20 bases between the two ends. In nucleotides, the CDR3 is TGTGCCAGCAGCCCCCCTCTAGTCGGGCGAGGTGAAGCTTTCTTT. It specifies CASSPPLVGRGEAFF.

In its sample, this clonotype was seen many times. DNA for the CDR3: TGCGCCAGCAGCGGCGGACAGGGGTCGGGCTATGGCTACACCTTC. Protein product: CASSGGQGSGYGYTF. The gene calls are TRBV5-1 and TRBJ1-2; 9 bases agree with TRBD1. From germline, CDR1 is SGHRS and CDR2 YFSETQ. The length of the CDR3 is 15 residues. V gave up 4 bases and J gave up 4 bases; unmatched junction bases: 8.

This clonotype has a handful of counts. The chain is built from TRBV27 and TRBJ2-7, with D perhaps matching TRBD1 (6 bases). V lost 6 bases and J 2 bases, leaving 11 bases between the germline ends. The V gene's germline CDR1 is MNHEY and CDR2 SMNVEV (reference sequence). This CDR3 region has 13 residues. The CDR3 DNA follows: TGTGCCAGCAGCAGGGGTAATGCCTACGAGCAGTACTTC. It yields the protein CASSRGNAYEQYF.

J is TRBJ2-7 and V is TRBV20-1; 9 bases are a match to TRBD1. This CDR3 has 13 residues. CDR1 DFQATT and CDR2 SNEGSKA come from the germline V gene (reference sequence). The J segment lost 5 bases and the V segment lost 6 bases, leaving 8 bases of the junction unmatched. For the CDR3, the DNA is TGCAGTGCCCGGGACAGGGAAGGGAACGAGCAGTACGTC. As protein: CSARDREGNEQYV.

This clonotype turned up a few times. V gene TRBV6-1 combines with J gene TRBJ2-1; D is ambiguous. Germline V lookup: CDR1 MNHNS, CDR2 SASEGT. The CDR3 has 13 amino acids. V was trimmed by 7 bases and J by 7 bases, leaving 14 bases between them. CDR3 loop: CASNGLVSNEQFF. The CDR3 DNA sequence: TGTGCCAGCAACGGGCTAGTATCGAATGAGCAGTTCTTC.

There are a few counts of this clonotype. Here the CDR3 DNA reads TGTGCCAGTAGTATCAGAGGGATCACAGATACGCAGTATTTT. This encodes CASSIRGITDTQYF. V gene TRBV19 combines with J gene TRBJ2-3; the D gene is possibly TRBD2 (5 bases). V was shortened by 3 bases and J by 2 bases, with 9 bases between the two germline ends. Germline-derived CDR1 and CDR2 are LNHDA and SQIVND (reference sequence). The CDR3 extends over 14 amino acids.

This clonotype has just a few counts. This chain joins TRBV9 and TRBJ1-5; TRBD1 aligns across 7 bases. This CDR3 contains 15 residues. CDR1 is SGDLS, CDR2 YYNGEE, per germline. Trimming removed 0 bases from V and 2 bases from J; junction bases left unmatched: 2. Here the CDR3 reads CASSVGGGGNQPQHF. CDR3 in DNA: TGTGCCAGCAGCGTAGGAGGGGGCGGCAATCAGCCCCAGCATTTT.

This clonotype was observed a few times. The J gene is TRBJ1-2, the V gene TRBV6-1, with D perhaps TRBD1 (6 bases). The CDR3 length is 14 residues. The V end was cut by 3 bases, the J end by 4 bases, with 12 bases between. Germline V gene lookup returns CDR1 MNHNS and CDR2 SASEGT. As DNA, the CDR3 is TGTGCCAGCAGTGAGGGGGGGGCATCCTATGGCTACACCTTC. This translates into CASSEGGASYGYTF.

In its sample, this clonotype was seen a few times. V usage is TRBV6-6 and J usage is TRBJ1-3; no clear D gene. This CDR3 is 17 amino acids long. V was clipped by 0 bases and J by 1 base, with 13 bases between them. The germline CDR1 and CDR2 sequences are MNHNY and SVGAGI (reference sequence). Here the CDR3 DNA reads TGTGCCAGCAGTTACTCGTTAGGCCCGGAATCTGGAAACACCATATATTTT. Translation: CASSYSLGPESGNTIYF.

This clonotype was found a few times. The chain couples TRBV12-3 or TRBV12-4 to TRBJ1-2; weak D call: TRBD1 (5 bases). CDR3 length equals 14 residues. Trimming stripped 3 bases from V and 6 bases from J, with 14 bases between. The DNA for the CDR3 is TGTGCCAGCAGTTTCGCGGGGCCGGATGATGGCTACACCTTC. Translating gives CASSFAGPDDGYTF.

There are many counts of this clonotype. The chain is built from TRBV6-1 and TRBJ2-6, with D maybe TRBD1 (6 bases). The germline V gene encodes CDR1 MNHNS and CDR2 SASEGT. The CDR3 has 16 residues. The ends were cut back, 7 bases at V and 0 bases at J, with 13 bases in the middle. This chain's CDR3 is CASKAGVGSGANVLTF. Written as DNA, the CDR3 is TGTGCCAGCAAGGCAGGGGTCGGCTCTGGGGCCAACGTCCTGACTTTC.

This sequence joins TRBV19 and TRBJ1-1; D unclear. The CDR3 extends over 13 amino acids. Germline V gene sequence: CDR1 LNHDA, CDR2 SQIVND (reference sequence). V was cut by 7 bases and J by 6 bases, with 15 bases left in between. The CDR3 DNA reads TGTGCCAGTACCGTGGAAGTCCTATCTGAAGCTTTCTTT. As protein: CASTVEVLSEAFF.

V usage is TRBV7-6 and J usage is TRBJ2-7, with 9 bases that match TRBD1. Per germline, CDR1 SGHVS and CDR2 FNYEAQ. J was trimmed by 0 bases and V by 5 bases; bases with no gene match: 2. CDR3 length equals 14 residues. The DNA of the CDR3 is TGTGCCAGCAGCGCGACAGGGGGCTCCTACGAGCAGTACTTC. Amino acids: CASSATGGSYEQYF.

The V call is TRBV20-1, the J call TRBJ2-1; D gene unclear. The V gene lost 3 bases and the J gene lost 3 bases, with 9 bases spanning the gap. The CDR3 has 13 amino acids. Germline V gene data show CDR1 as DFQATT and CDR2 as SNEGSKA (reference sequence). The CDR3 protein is CSASQVSYNEQFF. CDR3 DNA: TGCAGTGCTAGTCAAGTGAGCTACAATGAGCAGTTCTTC.

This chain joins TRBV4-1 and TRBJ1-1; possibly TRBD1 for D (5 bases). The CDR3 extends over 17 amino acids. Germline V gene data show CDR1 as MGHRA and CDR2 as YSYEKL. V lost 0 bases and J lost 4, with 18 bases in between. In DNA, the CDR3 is TGCGCCAGCAGCCAAGAAAACGCAGGGTATGAGAGCACTGAAGCTTTCTTT. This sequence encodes CASSQENAGYESTEAFF.

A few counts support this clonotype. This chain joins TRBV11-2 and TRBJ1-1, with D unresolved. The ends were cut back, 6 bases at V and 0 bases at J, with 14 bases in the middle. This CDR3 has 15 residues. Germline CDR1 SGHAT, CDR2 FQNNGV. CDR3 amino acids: CASRPAGFMNTEAFF. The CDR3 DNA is TGTGCCAGCAGACCCGCCGGGTTTATGAACACTGAAGCTTTCTTT. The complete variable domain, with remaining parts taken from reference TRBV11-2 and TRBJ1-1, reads EAGVAQSPRYKIIEKRQSVAFWCNPISGHATLYWYQQILGQGPKLLIQFQNNGVVDDSQLPKDRFSAERLKGVDSTLKIQPAKLEDSAVYLCASRPAGFMNTEAFFGQGTRLTVV.

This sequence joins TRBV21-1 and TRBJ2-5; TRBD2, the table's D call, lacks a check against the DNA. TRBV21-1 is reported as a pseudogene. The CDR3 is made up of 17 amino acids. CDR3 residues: CASTREGTGRIRETQYF. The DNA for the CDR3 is TGTGCCAGCACCCGGGAGGGAACAGGTCGGATTCGCGAGACCCAGTACTTC.

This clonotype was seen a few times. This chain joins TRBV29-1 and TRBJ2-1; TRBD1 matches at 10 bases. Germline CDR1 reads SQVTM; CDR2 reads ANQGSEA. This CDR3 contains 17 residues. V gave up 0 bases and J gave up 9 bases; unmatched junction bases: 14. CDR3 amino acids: CSVEDGSGTGEFGEQFF. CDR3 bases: TGCAGCGTTGAAGACGGGTCGGGGACAGGGGAATTCGGTGAGCAGTTCTTC.